The clone carrying this T cell receptor beta chain was counted at least ten times. The antigen remains undetermined. Cells sorted as Tregs were CD4+, CD25+ and CD127-/low. Study outcomes and limitations: Tumor Treg TCRs overlapped most with tumor naive CD4+ cells.

After constant-region reverse-primer amplification, full-length variable regions underwent semi-nested PCR with Nested Universal Primer A. One entry per CDR3 protein, called by TCRdb with MiXCR from the 5' RACE reads. The sample lists 35,000 to 50,000 distinct CDR3 sequences, approximately 23% occurring once. V gave up 3 bases and J gave up 8 bases, with 11 bases separating them. The CDR3 has 13 residues. The TCR was taken from a female donor with breast cancer. The sequencing sample was made of Tregs sorted from a lymph node. The chain links TRBV12-3 or TRBV12-4 to TRBJ2-1; D gene uncertain. In DNA form, the CDR3 reads TGTGCCAGCAGTTTGTCCATTCTACATGAGCAGTTCTTC. Protein product: CASSLSILHEQFF.